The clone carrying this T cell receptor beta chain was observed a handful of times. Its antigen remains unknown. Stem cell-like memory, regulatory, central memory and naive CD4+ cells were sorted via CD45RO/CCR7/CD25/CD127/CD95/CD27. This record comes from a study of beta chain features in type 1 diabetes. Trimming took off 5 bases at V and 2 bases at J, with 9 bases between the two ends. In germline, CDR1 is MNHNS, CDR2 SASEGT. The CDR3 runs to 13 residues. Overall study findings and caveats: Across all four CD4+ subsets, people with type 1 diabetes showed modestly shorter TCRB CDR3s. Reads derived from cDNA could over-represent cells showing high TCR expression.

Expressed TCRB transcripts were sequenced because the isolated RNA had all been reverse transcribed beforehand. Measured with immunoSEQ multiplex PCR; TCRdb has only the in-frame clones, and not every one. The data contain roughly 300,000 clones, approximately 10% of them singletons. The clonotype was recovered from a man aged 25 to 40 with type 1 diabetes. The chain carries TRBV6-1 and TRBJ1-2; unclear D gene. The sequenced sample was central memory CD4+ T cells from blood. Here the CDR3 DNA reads TGTGCCAGCAGTTATTCCCGGAACTATGGCTACACCTTC. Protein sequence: CASSYSRNYGYTF.